What follows are 26 T cell receptor beta chains derived from one specimen sequenced in a study of T cell repertoires in cytomegalovirus infection. TCRdb redid the calling of the reads with MiXCR, one entry per CDR3 protein. The sample gives roughly 280,000 distinct CDR3 sequences, roughly an eighth of which show up once; 7% to 9.5% is in the top ten. Sequenced: PBMCs. These receptors all come from a human donor in good health (CMV status not recorded). Some clones in this sample may be carry-over from other donors' samples.

This clonotype came up a few times. The chain combines TRBV20-1 with TRBJ1-2, with a weak D call TRBD1 (5 bases). Per the germline V gene, CDR1 is DFQATT and CDR2 is SNEGSKA (reference sequence). V was trimmed by 6 bases and J by 7 bases, leaving 15 bases between them. The CDR3 is 12 amino acids. DNA for the CDR3: TGCAGTGCGATCCAGGGTCTCAGTGGCTACACCTTC. Translating gives CSAIQGLSGYTF.

In this sample, this clonotype turned up a few times. This chain connects TRBV5-1 to TRBJ2-4, with 9 bases that match TRBD1. The CDR3 spans 20 residues. CDR1 is SGHRS, CDR2 YFSETQ, per germline. V shed 5 bases, J shed 1 base, and the junction held 19 bases outside the gene matches. The CDR3 protein is CASRPYPGQGVVEAKNIQYF. The CDR3 DNA reads TGCGCCAGCAGACCTTACCCGGGACAGGGAGTGGTCGAGGCCAAAAACATTCAGTACTTC.

The gene calls are TRBV5-5 and TRBJ2-7, with TRBD2 as a possible D gene (5 bases). The ends were cut back, 0 bases at V and 6 bases at J, with 13 bases in the middle. The CDR3 has 14 amino acids. The germline V gene encodes CDR1 SGHKS and CDR2 YYEKEE (reference sequence). In nucleotides, the CDR3 is TGTGCCAGCAGCTTGGCCTGGGGAAGCGGCGAGCAGTACTTC. Amino acid sequence: CASSLAWGSGEQYF.

In regard to this clonotype: A junction end diverges from the germline sequence, so it may reflect a read error. This chain links TRBV7-7 with TRBJ2-2; D uncertain. The CDR3 extends over 15 amino acids. Germline V gene sequence: CDR1 SSHAT, CDR2 FNYEAQ (reference sequence). CDR3 sequence: CASSLAWSPTGELFF. The CDR3 DNA sequence: TGTGCTAGCAGCTTAGCTTGGAGCCCTACCGGGGAGCTGTTTTTT.

This clonotype was seen at least ten times. The chain recombines TRBV12-3 or TRBV12-4 with TRBJ2-7, with 8 nucleotides matching TRBD1. Losses at the gene ends were 3 bases for V and 1 base for J; bases not matched to a gene: 2. The CDR3 length is 14 residues. Here the CDR3 reads CASSFRQGSYEQYF. CDR3 nucleotide sequence: TGTGCCAGCAGTTTCCGACAGGGGTCCTACGAGCAGTACTTC.

This clonotype was counted many times. This rearrangement joins TRBV7-9 to TRBJ2-1; 7 bases line up with TRBD2. Germline values: CDR1 SEHNR, CDR2 FQNEAQ (reference sequence). Trimming cost V 5 bases and J 5 bases; bases outside gene matches: 6. The length of the CDR3 is 14 residues. The chain's CDR3 is CASSPGLQNNEQFF. The CDR3 DNA is TGTGCCAGCAGCCCGGGACTACAAAACAATGAGCAGTTCTTC.

This clonotype has at least ten counts. V and J are TRBV7-2 and TRBJ2-1, with D maybe TRBD1 (6 bases). V gave up 3 bases and J gave up 8 bases, with 14 bases separating them. Germline V gene lookup returns CDR1 SGHTA and CDR2 FQGNSA. The CDR3 has 14 residues. The chain's CDR3 is CASSFEQGRDEQFF. The CDR3 region has the DNA TGTGCCAGCAGCTTCGAACAGGGACGCGATGAGCAGTTCTTC.

This clonotype was observed at least ten times. The chain has TRBV25-1 and TRBJ1-5; 10 nucleotides line up with TRBD1. Germline trimming cut 8 bases from V and 4 bases from J; bases unmatched to any gene: 5. The CDR3 has 14 residues. Germline CDR1 and CDR2: MGHDK and SYGVNS. The CDR3 DNA reads as TGTGCCAGCGGACAGGGGGGGACGAATCAGCCCCAGCATTTT. Translated: CASGQGGTNQPQHF. Together with reference TRBV25-1 and TRBJ1-5, the CDR3 gives the full variable domain: EADIYQTPRYLVIGTGKKITLECSQTMGHDKMYWYQQDPGMELHLIHYSYGVNSTEKGDLSSESTVSRIRTEHFPLTLESARPSHTSQYLCASGQGGTNQPQHFGDGTRLSIL.

This clonotype was found many times. Written as DNA, the CDR3 is TGTGCCAGCAGTTTAGCGCTCGGGCCCCAGCATTTT. Its translation is CASSLALGPQHF. The chain recombines TRBV12-3 or TRBV12-4 with TRBJ1-5; no firm D call. The CDR3 totals 12 residues. Between the trimmed V and J ends, which lost 0 bases and 9 bases, there was a span of 6 bases.

The chain is built from TRBV7-4 and TRBJ2-3; D is possibly TRBD1 (6 bases). The CDR3 is 15 amino acids. With 5 bases removed from V and 2 bases from J, the gap between germline ends came to 14 bases. In germline, CDR1 is SGHVT, CDR2 SQSDAQ. The CDR3 protein is CASSPGQIDTDTQYF. The DNA of the CDR3 is TGTGCCAGCAGCCCCGGACAGATCGACACAGATACGCAGTATTTT.

Points on this clonotype: Germline and junction disagree at one end, which may indicate a read error. This chain joins TRBV20-1 and TRBJ1-4, with 7 bases matching TRBD1. Germline assignment: CDR1 DFQATT and CDR2 SNEGSKA (reference sequence). The CDR3 runs 14 residues. Here the CDR3 reads CSAKRQGSGEKLLF. As DNA, the CDR3 is TGCAGTGCTAAGAGACAGGGTTCGGGTGAAAAACTGTTATTT.

The chain employs TRBV25-1 and TRBJ1-1; possible D gene TRBD1, 6 bases. V lost 3 bases and J lost 11, with 19 bases in between. Germline CDR1 reads MGHDK; CDR2 reads SYGVNS. The CDR3 is 14 residues long. Written as DNA, the CDR3 is TGTGCCAGCAGTGAGGTAGACAGGCCCATAGTGGCTTTCTTT. It codes for CASSEVDRPIVAFF.

Ten or more counts support this clonotype. The V and J genes are TRBV7-2 and TRBJ2-5; a weak D match, TRBD2 (6 bases). Between the trimmed V and J ends, which lost 6 bases and 4 bases, there was a span of 18 bases. This CDR3 region has 15 residues. Germline values: CDR1 SGHTA, CDR2 FQGNSA. The CDR3 protein is CASSPMGQGGETQYF. The CDR3 DNA reads as TGTGCCAGCAGTCCGATGGGTCAGGGAGGAGAGACCCAGTACTTC.

The chain employs TRBV5-5 and TRBJ1-1; D not resolved. The V end lost 3 bases, the J end lost 6 bases, and 12 bases lay between the germline ends. Germline V gene lookup returns CDR1 SGHKS and CDR2 YYEKEE (reference sequence). The CDR3 length is 13 residues. CDR3 nucleotide sequence: TGTGCCAGCAGCTCCCGCAGTACTTCTGAAGCTTTCTTT. Translating it yields CASSSRSTSEAFF.

V is TRBV2 and J is TRBJ1-2; a weak D match, TRBD1 (5 bases). This CDR3 region has 14 residues. Germline V lookup: CDR1 SNHLY, CDR2 FYNNEI. Between the trimmed V and J ends, which lost 6 bases and 6 bases, there was a span of 17 bases. The chain's CDR3 is CASSLGQGGDGYTF. CDR3 DNA sequence: TGTGCCAGCAGCCTCGGGCAGGGAGGGGATGGCTACACCTTC. Drawing the rest from reference TRBV2 and TRBJ1-2, the complete variable domain is EPEVTQTPSHQVTQMGQEVILRCVPISNHLYFYWYRQILGQKVEFLVSFYNNEISEKSEIFDDQFSVERPDGSNFTLKIRSTKLEDSAMYFCASSLGQGGDGYTFGSGTRLTVV.

In this sample, this clonotype turned up a few times. The V and J genes are TRBV29-1 and TRBJ2-1, with TRBD2 identical over 11 bases. The CDR3 is 14 residues long. V was pared by 6 bases and J by 10 bases, with 11 bases of the junction left unmatched. In germline, CDR1 is SQVTM, CDR2 ANQGSEA. The CDR3, as DNA: TGCAGCGTGCGGGGGCTAGCGGGAGGAGGCGAGCAGTTCTTC. This sequence encodes CSVRGLAGGGEQFF.

This clonotype was counted at least ten times. The chain is built from TRBV7-9 and TRBJ2-3; 7 bases map to TRBD1. The CDR3 is made up of 14 amino acids. The J segment lost 3 bases and the V segment lost 7 bases, leaving 7 bases of the junction unmatched. Germline assignment: CDR1 SEHNR and CDR2 FQNEAQ (reference sequence). CDR3 sequence reads: CASIEGAGTDTQYF. Written as DNA, the CDR3 is TGTGCCAGCATCGAGGGGGCAGGGACAGATACGCAGTATTTT.

With regard to this clonotype: This clone may be a read error of a much larger clone one base away. This sequence joins TRBV29-1 and TRBJ2-2; possible D gene TRBD1, 6 bases. The CDR3 loop spans 14 amino acids. V lost 6 bases and J 1 base, leaving 12 bases between the germline ends. The germline V gene encodes CDR1 SQVTM and CDR2 ANQGSEA. The CDR3 region has the DNA TGCAGCGTAAGTCAGGGGCGGAACACCGGGGAGCTGTTTTTT. It translates to CSVSQGRNTGELFF.

This clonotype showed up many times. The V gene is TRBV20-1, the J gene TRBJ2-3; D gene unclear. Germline-derived CDR1 and CDR2 are DFQATT and SNEGSKA (reference sequence). The CDR3 has 11 amino acids. V was cut by 2 bases and J by 6 bases, with 6 bases left in between. The CDR3 DNA reads as TGCAGTGCTAGACTAGTGGATACGCAGTATTTT. Amino acids: CSARLVDTQYF.

V and J are TRBV25-1 and TRBJ2-5; 7 bases align to TRBD1. This CDR3 is 15 amino acids long. Germline CDR1 and CDR2: MGHDK and SYGVNS. With V trimmed by 0 bases and J by 4 bases, 5 bases remained unmatched. The CDR3 protein is CASSEYRAGGETQYF. CDR3 DNA: TGTGCCAGCAGTGAATATCGGGCAGGGGGAGAGACCCAGTACTTC. The variable domain in full, with the rest retrieved from reference TRBV25-1 and TRBJ2-5, is EADIYQTPRYLVIGTGKKITLECSQTMGHDKMYWYQQDPGMELHLIHYSYGVNSTEKGDLSSESTVSRIRTEHFPLTLESARPSHTSQYLCASSEYRAGGETQYFGPGTRLLVL.

This clonotype occurred many times. This chain joins TRBV4-3 and TRBJ2-1; TRBD2 matches 10 bases. The CDR3 spans 17 residues. Germline trimming cut 0 bases from V and 8 bases from J; bases unmatched to any gene: 10. Per the germline V gene, CDR1 is LGHNA and CDR2 is YSLEER. The CDR3 here is CASSQDITSGINHEQFF. In DNA, the CDR3 is TGCGCCAGCAGCCAAGATATCACTAGCGGGATTAACCATGAGCAGTTCTTC.

This clonotype was counted ten times or more. The gene calls are TRBV7-8 and TRBJ2-1; TRBD1 is a possible D gene (6 bases). The ends were cut back, 7 bases at V and 2 bases at J, with 15 bases in the middle. The germline gives CDR1 SGHVS, CDR2 FQNEAQ. The CDR3 runs to 15 residues. The CDR3, as DNA: TGTGCCAGCACCCTAGGGGGTGAGCCCTACAATGAGCAGTTCTTC. Its protein is CASTLGGEPYNEQFF.

This clonotype was recorded many times. The rearrangement joins TRBV5-4 to TRBJ1-1, with D maybe TRBD1 (6 bases). Per the germline V gene, CDR1 is SGHNT and CDR2 is YYREEE (reference sequence). CDR3 length: 15 amino acids. Trimming stripped 1 base from V and 0 bases from J, with 10 bases between. For the CDR3, the DNA is TGTGCCAGCAGCTTGTATTCAGGGGTGAACACTGAAGCTTTCTTT. Translation: CASSLYSGVNTEAFF. Full variable domain (rest looked up from reference TRBV5-4 and TRBJ1-1): ETGVTQSPTHLIKTRGQQVTLRCSSQSGHNTVSWYQQALGQGPQFIFQYYREEENGRGNFPPRFSGLQFPNYSSELNVNALELDDSALYLCASSLYSGVNTEAFFGQGTRLTVV.

This clonotype showed up many times. This chain connects TRBV4-2 to TRBJ2-3; D possibly corresponds to TRBD2 (5 bases). The CDR3 totals 18 residues. V shed 3 bases and J shed 5 bases, with 24 bases lying between them. CDR1 and CDR2 (germline): LGHNA, YNFKEQ. CDR3 sequence (DNA): TGTGCCAGCAGCCACCCGACCCCCCAGCCTCACGGGATAGATACGCAGTATTTT. It translates to CASSHPTPQPHGIDTQYF.

The table lists this clonotype with many counts. The rearrangement links TRBV12-3 or TRBV12-4 to TRBJ2-1; D possibly corresponds to TRBD1 (6 bases). This CDR3 has 12 amino acids. V was clipped by 2 bases and J by 10 bases, with 9 bases between them. CDR3 nucleotides: TGTGCCAGCAGTTTATACGGGACAGAGCAGTTCTTC. It codes for CASSLYGTEQFF.

This clonotype has ten or more counts. The chain has TRBV7-8 and TRBJ2-7; D may be TRBD2 (5 bases). CDR1 and CDR2 from the germline V gene are SGHVS and FQNEAQ. Deletions cut 1 base from V and 0 bases from J, with 7 bases between. This CDR3 spans 14 amino acids. The CDR3 DNA reads as TGTGCCAGCAGCTTAGACGGGAACTCCTACGAGCAGTACTTC. Its translation is CASSLDGNSYEQYF.